These 13 T cell receptor beta chains originate from one sample sequenced in a study of blood T cell repertoires in COVID-19. The protocol was immunoSEQ multiplex PCR, while the TCRdb copy is restricted to in-frame clones and leaves out a portion. The sample lists about 120,000 clones; over 75% were seen once. The sequencing input was peripheral blood. The receptors come from a man older than 75 with acute or convalescent COVID-19.

This sequence joins TRBV5-6 and TRBJ2-7; a possible D gene is TRBD2 (5 bases). CDR1 and CDR2 (germline): SGHDT, YYEEEE. This CDR3 has 16 amino acids. The ends were cut back, 2 bases at V and 0 bases at J, with 15 bases in the middle. The CDR3 loop reads CASSLVRDSYSYEQYF. CDR3 in DNA: TGTGCCAGCAGCTTAGTCCGGGATTCTTACTCCTACGAGCAGTACTTC.

J is TRBJ2-5 and V is TRBV3-1 (or the pseudogene TRBV3-2); perhaps TRBD2 as D (5 bases). This CDR3 comprises 11 residues. Trimming removed 5 bases at V and 7 bases at J, with 8 bases between. CDR1 is LGHDT and CDR2 is YNNKEL in the germline V gene (reference sequence). The CDR3 spells CASSSEGTQYF. The CDR3 coding sequence is TGTGCCAGCAGCAGCGAGGGGACCCAGTACTTC.

This clone has ten or more counts. The chain links TRBV19 to TRBJ1-2; D unresolved. V lost 7 bases and J 1 base, leaving 7 bases between the germline ends. Looked up from germline, CDR1 is LNHDA and CDR2 is SQIVND (reference sequence). The CDR3 spans 12 residues. CDR3: CASTESNYGYTF. The DNA of the CDR3 is TGTGCCAGTACGGAGAGTAACTATGGCTACACCTTC.

The genes are TRBV19 and TRBJ1-2, with no clear D. The ends were cut back, 7 bases at V and 0 bases at J, with 18 bases in the middle. The germline CDR1 and CDR2 sequences are LNHDA and SQIVND (reference sequence). The CDR3 is 16 residues long. CDR3 region: CASTNRASRTNYGYTF. As DNA, the CDR3 is TGTGCCAGTACCAACCGGGCTAGCAGGACTAACTATGGCTACACCTTC.

The chain links TRBV6-5 to TRBJ1-2; 7 positions match TRBD1. The ends lost 6 bases at V and 3 bases at J; junction bases unmatched: 10. There are 15 residues in the CDR3. Germline V gene sequence: CDR1 MNHEY, CDR2 SVGAGI. The CDR3: CASRGQFTGDYGYTF. The CDR3 bases are TGTGCCAGCAGGGGGCAATTTACAGGGGACTATGGCTACACCTTC.

This chain links TRBV18 with TRBJ1-2; 7 bases are a match to TRBD1. The CDR3 has 15 residues. Germline CDR1 is KGHSH and CDR2 is LQKENI. The V and J ends lost 2 bases and 7 bases, in that order; junction bases with no gene match: 10. This CDR3 is CASSPSGQGEGGYTF. For the CDR3, the DNA is TGTGCCAGCTCACCATCCGGGCAGGGGGAAGGTGGCTACACCTTC.

This chain links TRBV6-2 or TRBV6-3 with TRBJ2-5; 7 bases line up with TRBD1. Trimming removed 0 bases from V and 5 bases from J; junction bases left unmatched: 12. Germline V lookup: CDR1 MNHEY, CDR2 SVGEGT. The CDR3 is 17 residues long. The CDR3 DNA follows: TGTGCCAGCAGTTACTCAAGCACCGGACAGGCCTGGGAGACCCAGTACTTC. This encodes CASSYSSTGQAWETQYF.

This clone has just a few counts. V is TRBV19 and J is TRBJ1-1; a weak D match, TRBD1 (6 bases). There are 16 residues in the CDR3. V was pared by 3 bases and J by 5 bases, with 19 bases between. CDR1 and CDR2 (germline): LNHDA, SQIVND (reference sequence). CDR3 sequence (DNA): TGTGCCAGTAGTATCCCACAGGGTTCGGCGTGGACTGAAGCTTTCTTT. This gives the protein CASSIPQGSAWTEAFF.

The chain employs TRBV6-1 and TRBJ1-5, with no clear D. Germline assignment: CDR1 MNHNS and CDR2 SASEGT. CDR3 length: 17 residues. V was pared by 4 bases and J by 2 bases, with 18 bases between. CDR3 sequence reads: CASSVQRTGNGNQPQHF. Here the CDR3 DNA reads TGTGCCAGCAGTGTCCAGCGAACGGGTAACGGCAATCAGCCCCAGCATTTT.

This chain links TRBV5-1 with TRBJ2-2; D gene uncertain. Germline assignment: CDR1 SGHRS and CDR2 YFSETQ. Between the trimmed V and J ends, which lost 0 bases and 8 bases, there was a span of 8 bases. This CDR3 region has 13 residues. This CDR3 reads CASSLDSKGELFF. CDR3 in DNA: TGCGCCAGCAGCTTGGACAGCAAGGGGGAGCTGTTTTTT.

The chain recombines TRBV7-2 with TRBJ1-2; D unresolved. Germline-derived CDR1 and CDR2 are SGHTA and FQGNSA. Trimming removed 5 bases from V and 4 bases from J, with 8 bases in between. This CDR3 is built from 12 residues. CDR3 bases: TGTGCCAGCAGCCCCGACATCTATGGCTACACCTTC. Translation: CASSPDIYGYTF.

The rearrangement joins TRBV5-1 to TRBJ2-7; D might be TRBD2 (5 bases). V lost 1 base and J 3 bases, leaving 11 bases between the germline ends. This CDR3 contains 14 residues. Germline V gene lookup returns CDR1 SGHRS and CDR2 YFSETQ. CDR3 bases: TGCGCCAGCAGCTTGTCCGGGAAAAGCTACGAGCAGTACTTC. Its protein is CASSLSGKSYEQYF.

This clone was observed a handful of times. Additional DNA sequences in this sample encode the identical CDR3. V usage is TRBV28 and J usage is TRBJ1-1; no reliable D call. The germline V and J ends were trimmed by 6 bases and 0 bases, with 8 bases remaining between them. Germline V gene lookup returns CDR1 MDHEN and CDR2 SYDVKM. This CDR3 is built from 13 residues. The CDR3 is CASRKTVNTEAFF. The CDR3 coding sequence is TGTGCCAGCAGAAAAACAGTGAACACTGAAGCTTTCTTT.